These 19 T cell receptor beta chains were sequenced from one sample in a study of blood T cell repertoires in COVID-19. Measured with immunoSEQ multiplex PCR; TCRdb has only the in-frame clones, and not every one. Found here are about 260,000 clones, 90% of them singletons; the top ten hold about 4%. What was sequenced was PBMCs or T cells enriched from blood (not recorded which). The receptors were sampled from a woman aged 25 to 39 with acute COVID-19.

This rearrangement joins TRBV10-2 to TRBJ1-2; 7 positions match TRBD1. Losses at the gene ends were 11 bases for V and 0 bases for J; bases not matched to a gene: 3. CDR1 and CDR2 from the germline V gene are WSHSY and SAAADI. The CDR3 contains 12 residues. DNA of the CDR3: TGCGCCCTGGGACAGACTAACTATGGCTACACCTTC. Translation gives CALGQTNYGYTF.

The table lists this clone with a count of one. J is TRBJ2-7 and V is TRBV4-1; 10 nucleotides agree with TRBD2. The CDR3 is 18 residues long. Losses at the gene ends were 0 bases for V and 5 bases for J; bases not matched to a gene: 13. Per germline, CDR1 MGHRA and CDR2 YSYEKL. The CDR3 DNA follows: TGCGCCAGCAGCCAAGATCCCCCGGAGCGGGAGGGTTCCCACGAGCAGTACTTC. This encodes CASSQDPPEREGSHEQYF.

This clone was observed a handful of times. This rearrangement joins TRBV2 to TRBJ1-2; tentatively, D is TRBD1 (5 bases). This CDR3 spans 14 amino acids. Per the germline V gene, CDR1 is SNHLY and CDR2 is FYNNEI. DNA of the CDR3: TGTGCTTCGCCGGGACTGCTTATTAGCTATGGCTACACCTTC. This gives the protein CASPGLLISYGYTF. The full variable domain, with the rest looked up from reference TRBV2 and TRBJ1-2, is EPEVTQTPSHQVTQMGQEVILRCVPISNHLYFYWYRQILGQKVEFLVSFYNNEISEKSEIFDDQFSVERPDGSNFTLKIRSTKLEDSAMYFCASPGLLISYGYTFGSGTRLTVV.

This rearrangement joins TRBV27 to TRBJ2-3; TRBD2 agrees at 13 bases. The ends lost 1 base at V and 0 bases at J; junction bases unmatched: 13. The germline gives CDR1 MNHEY, CDR2 SMNVEV (reference sequence). This CDR3 is built from 21 residues. CDR3 sequence reads: CASSLLGPGTSGTASTDTQYF. CDR3 DNA: TGTGCCAGCAGTTTATTAGGCCCAGGGACTAGCGGGACGGCTAGCACAGATACGCAGTATTTT.

J is TRBJ1-4 and V is TRBV5-1; 7 bases fit TRBD1. The V segment lost 0 bases and the J segment 4 bases; nucleotides outside the gene matches: 3. Germline V gives CDR1 SGHRS, CDR2 YFSETQ. This CDR3 is built from 15 residues. The CDR3 loop is CASSLESGGNEKLFF. DNA for the CDR3: TGCGCCAGCAGCTTGGAGTCAGGGGGTAATGAAAAACTGTTTTTT.

The V call is TRBV5-4, the J call TRBJ1-2, with no clear D. The CDR3 is made up of 13 amino acids. V was shortened by 0 bases and J by 6 bases, with 9 bases between the two germline ends. Germline values: CDR1 SGHNT, CDR2 YYREEE (reference sequence). The CDR3 loop reads CASSLVTTDGYTF. The CDR3 nucleotides are TGTGCCAGCAGCTTGGTCACAACCGATGGCTACACCTTC.

This chain joins TRBV4-2 and TRBJ2-1; TRBD1 is a possible D gene (5 bases). The CDR3 loop spans 17 amino acids. V lost 0 bases to trimming and J lost 9 bases, with 21 bases between them. Looked up from germline, CDR1 is LGHNA and CDR2 is YNFKEQ. The CDR3 loop reads CASSQEAQAAFWGEQFF. CDR3 DNA: TGTGCCAGCAGCCAAGAGGCACAGGCCGCCTTCTGGGGTGAGCAGTTCTTC.

This chain links TRBV23-1 with TRBJ2-6, with TRBD1 as a possible D gene (5 bases). Being an ORF, TRBV23-1 has a function that is uncertain. V was trimmed by 10 bases and J by 4 bases, leaving 14 bases between them. The CDR3 has 14 amino acids. The CDR3 DNA follows: TGCGCCACCGAAACAGGTTCCGGGGCCAACGTCCTGACTTTC. Encoded protein: CATETGSGANVLTF.

The chain employs TRBV23-1 and TRBJ1-2; perhaps TRBD1 as D (6 bases). TRBV23-1 carries the ORF label, with uncertain function. V was pared by 6 bases and J by 3 bases, with 14 bases between. This CDR3 is built from 14 residues. CDR3 nucleotide sequence: TGCGCCAGCAGAGACGACAGGCGGGACTATGGCTACACCTTC. Its protein is CASRDDRRDYGYTF.

The J gene is TRBJ1-6, the V gene TRBV7-8; D may be TRBD1 (5 bases). The germline gives CDR1 SGHVS, CDR2 FQNEAQ. The CDR3 loop spans 15 amino acids. V lost 3 bases and J lost 8, with 14 bases in between. DNA of the CDR3: TGTGCCAGCAGCTTCCCGACAGATAGAGATTCACCCCTCCACTTT. It encodes CASSFPTDRDSPLHF. Full variable domain (remainder filled in from reference TRBV7-8 and TRBJ1-6): GAGVSQSPRYKVAKRGQDVALRCDPISGHVSLFWYQQALGQGPEFLTYFQNEAQLDKSGLPSDRFFAERPEGSVSTLKIQRTQQEDSAVYLCASSFPTDRDSPLHFGNGTRLTVT.

This chain uses TRBV7-2 with TRBJ2-3, with 8 bases matching TRBD1. Germline-derived CDR1 and CDR2 are SGHTA and FQGNSA. The CDR3 contains 15 residues. The V and J ends lost 5 bases and 2 bases, in that order; junction bases with no gene match: 6. The CDR3 bases are TGTGCCAGCAGCCCCTTTCAGGGGGCCACAGATACGCAGTATTTT. Translation gives CASSPFQGATDTQYF.

V is TRBV28 and J is TRBJ2-7, with 10 bases identical to TRBD2. V was clipped by 9 bases and J by 6 bases; unmatched bases: 8. The CDR3 covers 13 residues. Germline assignment: CDR1 MDHEN and CDR2 SYDVKM. CDR3 DNA: TGTGCCAGTAGACTAGCGGGTTCGCTCGAGCAGTACTTC. Encoded protein: CASRLAGSLEQYF.

The rearrangement links TRBV2 to TRBJ1-1; 10 bases match TRBD1. There are 17 residues in the CDR3. V lost 6 bases and J lost 0; bases outside the gene matches: 10. Germline CDR1 SNHLY, CDR2 FYNNEI. The CDR3 DNA is TGTGCCAGCAGCAAAGCGGGACAGGGGATAATGAACACTGAAGCTTTCTTT. Protein sequence: CASSKAGQGIMNTEAFF.

This chain joins TRBV6-5 and TRBJ1-1; perhaps TRBD1 as D (5 bases). The CDR3 runs to 14 residues. Trimming shortened V by 10 bases and J by 0 bases, and 15 bases separated the two germline ends. Germline CDR1 and CDR2: MNHEY and SVGAGI. Here the CDR3 DNA reads TGTGCCACTTCTAGGGGTTCGGTGAACACTGAAGCTTTCTTT. It yields the protein CATSRGSVNTEAFF.

The chain joins TRBV10-1 to TRBJ2-7; D may be TRBD1 (5 bases). Trimming left V 4 bases short and J 5 bases short, with 6 bases between. The CDR3 spans 11 residues. Germline V gene sequence: CDR1 WNHNN, CDR2 SYGVQD (reference sequence). Here the CDR3 reads CASSVGDEQYF. CDR3 nucleotides: TGCGCCAGCAGTGTAGGGGACGAGCAGTACTTC.

The rearrangement joins TRBV2 to TRBJ2-5, with 12 bases aligning to TRBD2. The CDR3 runs to 16 residues. The germline V gene encodes CDR1 SNHLY and CDR2 FYNNEI. V lost 6 bases to trimming and J lost 1 base; unmatched junction nucleotides: 6. CDR3: CASSPLTSGGQETQYF. The CDR3 nucleotides read TGTGCCAGCAGCCCTCTGACTAGCGGGGGCCAAGAGACCCAGTACTTC.

Details on this clone: A junction end diverges from the germline sequence, so it may reflect a read error. The chain uses TRBV2 and TRBJ2-5; 10 bases agree with TRBD2. Germline assignment: CDR1 SNHLY and CDR2 FYNNEI. The CDR3 is made up of 14 amino acids. CDR3 sequence: CASSEGLATRVGNF. CDR3 DNA: TGTGCCAGCAGTGAGGGACTAGCGACCCGCGTTGGGAACTTC. Supplemented by reference TRBV2 and TRBJ2-5, the full variable domain reads EPEVTQTPSHQVTQMGQEVILRCVPISNHLYFYWYRQILGQKVEFLVSFYNNEISEKSEIFDDQFSVERPDGSNFTLKIRSTKLEDSAMYFCASSEGLATRVGNFGPGTRLLVL.

The V gene is TRBV6-5, the J gene TRBJ2-2; D is ambiguous. There are 12 residues in the CDR3. Looked up from germline, CDR1 is MNHEY and CDR2 is SVGAGI. Trimming took off 8 bases at V and 6 bases at J, with 10 bases between the two ends. The CDR3 DNA follows: TGTGCCAGCCGATGGAGTTCCGGGGAGCTGTTTTTT. The encoded protein is CASRWSSGELFF.

The CDR3 nucleotides read TGTGCCAGCAGCTGGGGCGAGTCCGAAATGGGAAATGAGCAGTTCTTC. Translating it yields CASSWGESEMGNEQFF. The chain combines TRBV11-1 with TRBJ2-1; D is possibly TRBD1 (5 bases). There are 16 residues in the CDR3. With 4 bases removed from V and 7 bases from J, the gap between germline ends came to 20 bases. CDR1 and CDR2 (germline): SGHAT, FQDESV (reference sequence).